One T cell receptor (beta chain) is described in this entry. This same CDR3 is encoded by further DNA sequences in the sample. This specimen comes from a study of PD-L1 blockade in urothelial cancer. Study context: The patients' atezolizumab therapy, 1,200 mg intravenously every 3 weeks, started in the mid-2010s. Analyses used blood from 3 weeks (second dose) and 6 weeks after treatment start.

As for time point: peripheral blood 6 weeks after treatment start. Each PCR contained spiked-in synthetic TCR analog templates. Here immunoSEQ multiplex PCR was the method, and the copy in TCRdb shows in-frame clones only, minus some. There are roughly 100,000 clones in the sample; less than 90% occur only once, and over 7.5% lies in the top ten. The source of this sequence is a man aged 65 to 79 with urothelial cancer. This specimen consisted of PBMCs, obtained around atezolizumab (anti-PD-L1) treatment.

CDR3 DNA sequence: TGTGCCAGCAGCAGGGACTCCCAAGAGACCCAGTACTTC. Its translation: CASSRDSQETQYF. The chain recombines TRBV7-3 with TRBJ2-5, with TRBD2 as a possible D gene (6 bases). The length of the CDR3 is 13 residues. Germline assignment: CDR1 SGHTA and CDR2 FQGTGA. V was clipped by 5 bases and J by 1 base, with 8 bases between them.